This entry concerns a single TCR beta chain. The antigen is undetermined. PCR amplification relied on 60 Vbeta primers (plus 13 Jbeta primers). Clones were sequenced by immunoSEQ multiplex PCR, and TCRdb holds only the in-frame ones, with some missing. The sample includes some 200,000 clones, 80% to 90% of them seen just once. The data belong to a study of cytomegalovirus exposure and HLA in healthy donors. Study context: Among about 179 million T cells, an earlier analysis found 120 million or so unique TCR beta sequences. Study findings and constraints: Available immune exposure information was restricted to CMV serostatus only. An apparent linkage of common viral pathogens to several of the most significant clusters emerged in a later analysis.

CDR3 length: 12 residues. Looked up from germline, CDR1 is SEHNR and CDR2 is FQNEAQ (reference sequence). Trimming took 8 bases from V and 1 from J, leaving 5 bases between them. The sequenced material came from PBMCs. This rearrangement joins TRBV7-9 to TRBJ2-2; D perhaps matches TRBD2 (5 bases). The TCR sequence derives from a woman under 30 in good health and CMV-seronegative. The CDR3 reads CASEGNTGELFF. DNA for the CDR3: TGTGCCAGCGAGGGGAACACCGGGGAGCTGTTTTTT.